Listed here are 7 T cell receptor beta chains from one sample, sequenced in a study of blood T cell repertoires in COVID-19. Repertoires were generated with immunoSEQ multiplex PCR, while TCRdb's copy carries only in-frame clones and drops some. The sample has about 230,000 clones, 70% to 90% seen once. The source material was peripheral blood. The receptors here all came from a middle-aged man with acute or convalescent COVID-19.

The chain recombines TRBV5-6 with TRBJ1-4; 7 bases line up with TRBD1. V lost 2 bases and J lost 1; bases outside the gene matches: 5. Germline CDR1 SGHDT, CDR2 YYEEEE. The CDR3 has 16 amino acids. CDR3 amino acids: CASSFRDRGTNEKLFF. The CDR3 DNA sequence: TGTGCCAGCAGCTTCCGGGACAGAGGAACTAATGAAAAACTGTTTTTT.

J is TRBJ1-4 and V is TRBV28; TRBD1 matches at 10 bases. CDR3 length equals 15 residues. The V gene end was trimmed by 3 bases and the J gene end by 7 bases; junction bases not matched to a gene: 5. Germline V gives CDR1 MDHEN, CDR2 SYDVKM. CDR3 residues: CASSFPGTGVEKLFF. The CDR3 DNA reads as TGTGCCAGCAGTTTCCCCGGGACAGGGGTTGAAAAACTGTTTTTT. The full variable domain, rest sourced from reference TRBV28 and TRBJ1-4, is DVKVTQSSRYLVKRTGEKVFLECVQDMDHENMFWYRQDPGLGLRLIYFSYDVKMKEKGDIPEGYSVSREKKERFSLILESASTNQTSMYLCASSFPGTGVEKLFFGSGTQLSVL.

The chain carries TRBV27 and TRBJ1-1; TRBD1 is a possible D gene (5 bases). Trimming pared 6 bases from V and 4 bases from J, leaving 12 bases between. Germline CDR1 reads MNHEY; CDR2 reads SMNVEV (reference sequence). The CDR3 is 13 amino acids. The chain's CDR3 is CASSTARATEAFF. The CDR3, as DNA: TGTGCCAGCAGCACAGCCAGGGCCACTGAAGCTTTCTTT.

The chain is built from TRBV9 and TRBJ1-2; no clear D. Trimming cost V 4 bases and J 6 bases, with 19 bases left between them. This CDR3 contains 15 residues. Germline CDR1 reads SGDLS; CDR2 reads YYNGEE. DNA for the CDR3: TGTGCCAGCAGCATCCGCGACTATCCCCCGGATGGCTACACCTTC. This gives the protein CASSIRDYPPDGYTF.

V is TRBV28 and J is TRBJ1-6, with TRBD1 identical over 8 bases. J gave up 9 bases and V 2 bases, and 3 bases lay outside the gene matches. CDR3 length: 14 amino acids. Germline values: CDR1 MDHEN, CDR2 SYDVKM. The CDR3 region has the DNA TGTGCCAGCAGTTTAGGACAGGGTGGTTCACCCCTCCACTTT. Its protein product is CASSLGQGGSPLHF.

The rearrangement links TRBV19 to TRBJ1-6; the D gene is possibly TRBD1 (6 bases). The CDR3 totals 15 residues. Germline loops: CDR1 LNHDA, CDR2 SQIVND (reference sequence). V was cut by 4 bases and J by 10 bases, with 17 bases left in between. The CDR3 spells CASSRSQGSGSPLHF. CDR3 coding DNA: TGTGCCAGTAGTAGATCCCAGGGGTCTGGGTCACCCCTCCACTTT.

The rearrangement links TRBV28 to TRBJ1-2, with 10 bases aligning to TRBD1. Looked up from germline, CDR1 is MDHEN and CDR2 is SYDVKM. CDR3 length equals 14 residues. The V gene end was trimmed by 5 bases and the J gene end by 8 bases; junction bases not matched to a gene: 8. The CDR3 loop is CASSGGTGVGGYTF. Here the CDR3 DNA reads TGTGCCAGCAGTGGGGGGACAGGGGTAGGAGGCTACACCTTC.